The next 2 T cell receptor beta chains were all read from a single sample in a study of cytomegalovirus exposure and HLA in healthy donors. The study ran its PCR with 60 Vbeta and 13 Jbeta primers. Clones were sequenced by immunoSEQ multiplex PCR, and TCRdb holds only the in-frame ones, with some missing. The sample comprises about 68,000 clones, 70% to 90% of which are singletons, and approximately 7% rests with the top ten. The sequencing input was PBMCs. All receptors derive from a human donor in good health.

This sequence joins TRBV7-3 and TRBJ1-6, with 12 bases lining up with TRBD1. The CDR3 totals 15 residues. V lost 3 bases to trimming and J lost 10 bases; unmatched junction nucleotides: 4. The germline gives CDR1 SGHTA, CDR2 FQGTGA. The CDR3 loop reads CASSLRDRGLSPLHF. CDR3 coding DNA: TGTGCCAGCAGCTTGAGGGACAGGGGGCTGTCACCCCTCCACTTT.

V gene TRBV10-3 combines with J gene TRBJ1-4; the match to TRBD1 covers 7 bases. Unmatched junction bases numbered 6, after V lost 2 bases and J lost 3 bases. CDR3 length: 16 amino acids. CDR1 and CDR2 (germline): ENHRY, SYGVKD. CDR3 DNA: TGTGCCATCAGTGAGGAGGGGGCAGGGGCTAATGAAAAACTGTTTTTT. Protein: CAISEEGAGANEKLFF.